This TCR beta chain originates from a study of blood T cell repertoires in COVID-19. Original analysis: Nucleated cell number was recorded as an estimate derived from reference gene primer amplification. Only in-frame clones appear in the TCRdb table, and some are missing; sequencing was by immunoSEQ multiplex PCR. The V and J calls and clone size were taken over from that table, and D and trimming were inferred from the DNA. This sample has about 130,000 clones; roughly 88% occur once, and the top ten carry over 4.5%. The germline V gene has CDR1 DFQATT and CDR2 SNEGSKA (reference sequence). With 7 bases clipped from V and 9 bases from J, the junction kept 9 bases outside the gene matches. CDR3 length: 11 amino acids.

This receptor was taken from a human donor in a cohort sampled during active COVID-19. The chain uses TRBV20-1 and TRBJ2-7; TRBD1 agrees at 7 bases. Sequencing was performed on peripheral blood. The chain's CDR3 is CSVRTRDRQYF. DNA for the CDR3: TGCAGTGTAAGAACCCGGGACAGGCAGTACTTC.